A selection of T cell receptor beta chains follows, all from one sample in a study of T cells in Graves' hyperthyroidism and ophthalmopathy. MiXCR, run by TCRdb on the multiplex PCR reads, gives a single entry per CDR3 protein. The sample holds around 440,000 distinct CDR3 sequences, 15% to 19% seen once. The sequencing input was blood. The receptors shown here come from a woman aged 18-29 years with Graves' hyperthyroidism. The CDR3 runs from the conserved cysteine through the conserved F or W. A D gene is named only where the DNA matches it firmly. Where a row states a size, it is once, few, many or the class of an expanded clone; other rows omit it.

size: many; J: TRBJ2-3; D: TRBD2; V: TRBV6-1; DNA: TGTGCCAGCAGCCCCGGACTAGCGGGGTCAGATACGCAGTATTTT; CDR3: CASSPGLAGSDTQYF
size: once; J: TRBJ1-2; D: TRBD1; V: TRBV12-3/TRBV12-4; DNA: TGTGCCAGCAGTTTACAGGCCGGGACAGTGGGCTACACCTTC; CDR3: CASSLQAGTVGYTF
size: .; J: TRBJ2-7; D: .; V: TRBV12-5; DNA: TGTGCTAGTGGTAGGGGCAGGGGAAAACCCTACGAGCAGTACTTC; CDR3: CASGRGRGKPYEQYF
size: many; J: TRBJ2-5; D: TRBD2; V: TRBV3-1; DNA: TGTGCCAGCAGCCAAGAACCTAGCGGGGGGGAAACCCAGTACTTC; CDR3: CASSQEPSGGETQYF
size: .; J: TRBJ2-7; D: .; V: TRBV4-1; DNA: TGCGCCAGCAGCCAATTGCGGGTGCGCGAGCAGTACTTC; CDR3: CASSQLRVREQYF
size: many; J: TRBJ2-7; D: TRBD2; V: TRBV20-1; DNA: TGCAGTGCTAGACTAGCGGGAGTGGAAGAGCAGTACTTC; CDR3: CSARLAGVEEQYF
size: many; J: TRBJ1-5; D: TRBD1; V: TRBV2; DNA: TGTGCCAGCAGTCCGGACAGGGGGCATAGTCAGCCCCAGCATTTT; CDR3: CASSPDRGHSQPQHF
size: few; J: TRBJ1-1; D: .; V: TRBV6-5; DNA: TGTGCCAGCAGTTATACTTCAAGGGACACTGAAGCTTTCTTT; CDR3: CASSYTSRDTEAFF
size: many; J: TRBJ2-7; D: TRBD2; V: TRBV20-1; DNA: TGCAGTGCTAGAGATTGGGGAGGCGGGAGATCCTACGAGCAGTACTTC; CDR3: CSARDWGGGRSYEQYF
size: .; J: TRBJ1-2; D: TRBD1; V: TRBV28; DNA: TGTGCCAGCAGTACCCCTGGACAGGGGATTGGCTACACCTTC; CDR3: CASSTPGQGIGYTF
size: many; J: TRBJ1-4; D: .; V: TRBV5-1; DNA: TGCGCCAGCAGCTTGGGGGGACCTAATGAAAAACTGTTTTTT; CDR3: CASSLGGPNEKLFF
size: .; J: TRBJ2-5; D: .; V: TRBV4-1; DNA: TGCGCCAGCAGCCCGCGCCCTGGGACGGGGCAAGAGACCCAGTACTTC; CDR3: CASSPRPGTGQETQYF
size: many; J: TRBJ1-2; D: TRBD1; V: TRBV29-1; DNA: TGCAGCGTTGGGGGAGTAGGGACAGATACTTATGGCTACACCTTC; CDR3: CSVGGVGTDTYGYTF
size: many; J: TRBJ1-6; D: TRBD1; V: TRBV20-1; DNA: TGCAGTGCCAGGGACAGTAATAATTCACCCCTCCACTTT; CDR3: CSARDSNNSPLHF
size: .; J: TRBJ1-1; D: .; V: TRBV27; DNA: TGTGCCAGCAGTAACAGGGAGGGCCTGAACACTGAAGCTTTCTTT; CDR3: CASSNREGLNTEAFF
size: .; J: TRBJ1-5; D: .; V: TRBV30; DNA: TGTGCCTGGAGTAAGGTTAGCAATCAGCCCCAGCATTTT; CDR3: CAWSKVSNQPQHF
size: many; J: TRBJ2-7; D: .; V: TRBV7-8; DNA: TGTGCCAGCAGCCCGCAGGGAAAAGGCTACGAGCAGTACTTC; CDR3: CASSPQGKGYEQYF
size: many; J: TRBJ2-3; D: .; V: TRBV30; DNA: TGTGCCTGGAGCCCTCAGGATACGCAGTATTTT; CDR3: CAWSPQDTQYF
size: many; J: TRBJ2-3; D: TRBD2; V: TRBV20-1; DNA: TGCAGTGCTCCCCCCAGCGGGAGAGAGGCAGATACGCAGTATTTT; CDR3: CSAPPSGREADTQYF
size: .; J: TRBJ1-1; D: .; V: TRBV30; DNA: TGTGCCTGGACCGAAGGGGCTGAAGCTTTCTTT; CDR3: CAWTEGAEAFF
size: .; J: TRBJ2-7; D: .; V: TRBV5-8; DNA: TGTGCCAGCAGCCCGGGACCGGGACCTTACGAGCAGTACTTC; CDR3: CASSPGPGPYEQYF
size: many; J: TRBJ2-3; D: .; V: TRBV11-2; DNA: TGTGCCACCCGGGCCCTTAGCACAGATACGCAGTATTTT; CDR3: CATRALSTDTQYF
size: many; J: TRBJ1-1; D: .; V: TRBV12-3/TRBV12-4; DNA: TGTGCCAGCAGTTTTCTAGGTGGCACTGAAGCTTTCTTT; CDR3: CASSFLGGTEAFF
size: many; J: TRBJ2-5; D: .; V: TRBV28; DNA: TGTGCCAGCAGTGGTAGGATCCGCCAAGAGACCCAGTACTTC; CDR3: CASSGRIRQETQYF
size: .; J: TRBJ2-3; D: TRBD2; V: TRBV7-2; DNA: TGTGCCAGCAGCCTCCCGGGACTAGCGGGGGGCAAACGCCGGGGAGATACGCAGTATTTT; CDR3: CASSLPGLAGGKRRGDTQYF
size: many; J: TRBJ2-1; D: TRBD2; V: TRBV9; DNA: TGTGCCAGCAGCGTAGCTGACGGGACTAGCGGGAACAATGAGCAGTTCTTC; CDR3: CASSVADGTSGNNEQFF
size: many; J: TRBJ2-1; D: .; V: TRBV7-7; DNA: TGTGCTAGCAGCTTAGCGCCGTCGGGAAATGAGCAGTTCTTC; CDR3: CASSLAPSGNEQFF
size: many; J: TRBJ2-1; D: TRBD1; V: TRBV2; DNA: TGTGCCAGCAGCTCCGGGACAGGGTACAATGAGCAGTTCTTC; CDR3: CASSSGTGYNEQFF
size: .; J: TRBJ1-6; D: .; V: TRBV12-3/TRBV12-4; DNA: TGTGCCAGCACCTCGGTGGCGGCTGATAATTCACCCCTCCACTTT; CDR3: CASTSVAADNSPLHF
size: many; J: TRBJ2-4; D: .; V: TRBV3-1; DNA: TGTGCCAGCAGCCAAGGGAGAGGGAATGTAGCCAAAAACATTCAGTACTTC; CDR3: CASSQGRGNVAKNIQYF
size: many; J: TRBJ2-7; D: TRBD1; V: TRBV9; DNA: TGTGCCAGCAGCCCCGGGACAGTTATCGACTACGAGCAGTACTTC; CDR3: CASSPGTVIDYEQYF
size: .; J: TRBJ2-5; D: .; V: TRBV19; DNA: TGTGCCAGTAGTATGGGGGGCTGGGTTCAAGAGACCCAGTACTTC; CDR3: CASSMGGWVQETQYF
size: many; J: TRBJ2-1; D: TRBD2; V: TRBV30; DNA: TGTGCCTGGGGACTAGCGGGAGGCAATGAGCAGTTCTTC; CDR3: CAWGLAGGNEQFF
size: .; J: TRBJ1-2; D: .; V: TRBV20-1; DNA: TGCAGTGCTAGATTTGGAGGCGCGGGGCGAAACTATGGCTACACCTTC; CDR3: CSARFGGAGRNYGYTF
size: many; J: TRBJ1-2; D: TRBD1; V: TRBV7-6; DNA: TGTGCCAGCAGCTTAACTCCAGGGGGGTTCTATGGCTACACCTTC; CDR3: CASSLTPGGFYGYTF
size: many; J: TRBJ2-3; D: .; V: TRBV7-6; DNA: TGTGCCAGCAGCTTAGCCCCTAGTAGGTCACCAGATACGCAGTATTTT; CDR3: CASSLAPSRSPDTQYF
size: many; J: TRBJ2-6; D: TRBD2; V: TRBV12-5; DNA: TGTGCTAGTGGTTTGGTACTAGCGGGAGCTATTTCTGGGGCCAACGTCCTGACTTTC; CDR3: CASGLVLAGAISGANVLTF
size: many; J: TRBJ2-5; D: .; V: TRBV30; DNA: TGTGCTTGGGGGGTAGCGGAGACCCAGTACTTC; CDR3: CAWGVAETQYF
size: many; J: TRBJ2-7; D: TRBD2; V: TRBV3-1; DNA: TGTGCCAGCAGCCAAGACGGACTAGTTTACGAGCAGTACTTC; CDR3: CASSQDGLVYEQYF
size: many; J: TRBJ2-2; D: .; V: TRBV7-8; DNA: TGTGCCAGCAGTTCGCGACCGGCGGCGACTTCCCGACCCGGGGAGCTGTTTTTT; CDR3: CASSSRPAATSRPGELFF
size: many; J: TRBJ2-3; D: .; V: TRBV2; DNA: TGTGCCAGCAGCAGGACGGACGGCACAGATACGCAGTATTTT; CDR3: CASSRTDGTDTQYF
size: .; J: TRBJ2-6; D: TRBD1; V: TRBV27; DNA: TGTGCCAGCAGTTTGACAGGGGGCTTTGGGGCCAACGTCCTGACTTTC; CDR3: CASSLTGGFGANVLTF
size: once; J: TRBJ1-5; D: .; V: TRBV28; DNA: TGTGCCGGAATTGGGTGGACAACGTGCCATCAGCCCCAGCATTTT; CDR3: CAGIGWTTCHQPQHF
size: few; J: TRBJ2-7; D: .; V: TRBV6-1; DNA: TGTGCCAGCAGTCGAGAGCGGGTAGGTTACGAGCAGTACTTC; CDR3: CASSRERVGYEQYF
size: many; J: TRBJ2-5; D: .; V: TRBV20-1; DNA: TGCAGTGCTAGAGCGGAAGAGACCCAGTACTTC; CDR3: CSARAEETQYF
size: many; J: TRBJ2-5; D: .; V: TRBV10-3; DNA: TGTGCCATCAGTGAAGTCCTGCAAGAGACCCAGTGCTTC; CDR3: CAISEVLQETQCF
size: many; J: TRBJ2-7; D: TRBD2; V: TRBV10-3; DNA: TGTGCCACCGGGACTAGCGGGGGGGGCCGGTACGAGCAGTACTTC; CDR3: CATGTSGGGRYEQYF
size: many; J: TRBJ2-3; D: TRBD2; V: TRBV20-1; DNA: TGCAGTGCTAACAGACTAGCGGGGACAGATACGCAGTATTTT; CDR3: CSANRLAGTDTQYF
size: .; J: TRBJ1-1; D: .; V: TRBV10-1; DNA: TGCGCCACCTCAGGAGGGGGGGCGCAGAACACTGAAGCTTTCTTT; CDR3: CATSGGGAQNTEAFF
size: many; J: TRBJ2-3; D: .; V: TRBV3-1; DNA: TGTGCCAGCAACCAAGGTCCCATACAAAGCACAGATACGCAGTATTTT; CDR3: CASNQGPIQSTDTQYF
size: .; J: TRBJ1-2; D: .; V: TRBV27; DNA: TGTGCCAGCAGTTTTAGAGGGGGTAACTATGGCTACACCTTC; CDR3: CASSFRGGNYGYTF
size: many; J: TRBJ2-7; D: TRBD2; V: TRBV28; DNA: TGTGCCAGCAGTTTGGTAGCGGGTACCTCCTACGAGCAGTACTTC; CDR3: CASSLVAGTSYEQYF
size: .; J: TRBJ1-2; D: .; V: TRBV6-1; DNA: TGTGCCAGCAGTGAAGGGGTTTTCCCGGGGCATGGCTACACCTTC; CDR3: CASSEGVFPGHGYTF
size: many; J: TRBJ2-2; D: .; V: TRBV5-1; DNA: TGCGCCAGCAGCTTTCCCGGGGCCGGGGAGCTGTTTTTT; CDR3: CASSFPGAGELFF
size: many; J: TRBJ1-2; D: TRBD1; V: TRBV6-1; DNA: TGTGCCAGCAGTGAACCGACAGGGGGGAAGGGGGGCTACACCTTC; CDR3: CASSEPTGGKGGYTF
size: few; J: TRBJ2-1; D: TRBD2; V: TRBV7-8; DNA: TGTGCCAGCATTCCCGGGACTAGCGGGGAGCAGTTCTTC; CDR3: CASIPGTSGEQFF
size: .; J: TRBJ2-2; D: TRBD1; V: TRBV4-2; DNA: TGTGCCAGCAGCCAAGGAGAACGTCAGGGGGCCACCGGGGAGCTGTTTTTT; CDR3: CASSQGERQGATGELFF
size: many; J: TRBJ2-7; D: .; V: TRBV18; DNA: TGTGCCAGCTCCACAGGGACTTTCTACGAGCAGTACTTC; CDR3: CASSTGTFYEQYF
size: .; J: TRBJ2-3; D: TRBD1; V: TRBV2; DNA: TGTGCCAGCAACCGGGACAGGGGGCTAGATACGCAGTATTTT; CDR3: CASNRDRGLDTQYF